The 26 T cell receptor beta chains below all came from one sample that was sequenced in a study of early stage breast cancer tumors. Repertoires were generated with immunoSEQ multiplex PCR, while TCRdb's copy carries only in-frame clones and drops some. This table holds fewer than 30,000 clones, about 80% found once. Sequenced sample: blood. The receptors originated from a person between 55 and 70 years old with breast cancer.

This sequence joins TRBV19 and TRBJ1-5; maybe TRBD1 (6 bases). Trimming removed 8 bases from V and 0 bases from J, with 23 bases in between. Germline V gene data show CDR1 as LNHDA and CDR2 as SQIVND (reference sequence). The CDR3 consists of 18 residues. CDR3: CASLNSRQDLYSNQPQHF. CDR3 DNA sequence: TGTGCCAGTCTGAACTCACGACAGGACCTATATAGCAATCAGCCCCAGCATTTT.

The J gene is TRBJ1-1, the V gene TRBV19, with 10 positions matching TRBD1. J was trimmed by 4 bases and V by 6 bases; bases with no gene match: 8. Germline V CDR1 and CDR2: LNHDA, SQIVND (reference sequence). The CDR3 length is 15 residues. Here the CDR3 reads CASSALDRGLTEAFF. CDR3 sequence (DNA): TGTGCCAGTAGCGCGCTCGACAGGGGGCTCACTGAAGCTTTCTTT.

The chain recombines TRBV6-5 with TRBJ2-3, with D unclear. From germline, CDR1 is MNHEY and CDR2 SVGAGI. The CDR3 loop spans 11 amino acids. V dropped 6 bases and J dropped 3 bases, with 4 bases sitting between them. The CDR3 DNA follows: TGTGCCAGCAGACTTACAGATACGCAGTATTTT. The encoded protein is CASRLTDTQYF.

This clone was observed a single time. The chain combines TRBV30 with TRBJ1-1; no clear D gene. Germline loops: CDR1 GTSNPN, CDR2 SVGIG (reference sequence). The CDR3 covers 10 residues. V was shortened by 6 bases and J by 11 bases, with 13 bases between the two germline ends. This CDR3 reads CACPIVRAFF. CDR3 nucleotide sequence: TGTGCCTGCCCCATCGTGCGGGCTTTCTTT.

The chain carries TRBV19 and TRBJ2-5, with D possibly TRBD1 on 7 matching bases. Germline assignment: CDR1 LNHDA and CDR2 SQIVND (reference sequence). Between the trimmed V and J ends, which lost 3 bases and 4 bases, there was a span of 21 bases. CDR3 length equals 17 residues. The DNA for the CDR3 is TGTGCCAGTAGTATTAATCGCGCGACAGGGCGGGGAGAGACCCAGTACTTC. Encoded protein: CASSINRATGRGETQYF.

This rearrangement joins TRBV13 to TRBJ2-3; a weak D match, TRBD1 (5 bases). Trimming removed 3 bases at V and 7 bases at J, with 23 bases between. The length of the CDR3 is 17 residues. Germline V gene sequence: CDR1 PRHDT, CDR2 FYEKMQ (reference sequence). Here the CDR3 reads CASSFAGEGQGWNTQYF. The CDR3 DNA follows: TGTGCCAGCAGCTTCGCTGGGGAAGGGCAGGGATGGAATACGCAGTATTTT.

The CDR3 nucleotides read TGTGCCAGTAGTACCTCGTTAGCGGGGGCGAACACCGGGGAGCTGTTTTTT. Translating it yields CASSTSLAGANTGELFF. This chain uses TRBV19 with TRBJ2-2; 9 bases map to TRBD2. The V gene's germline CDR1 is LNHDA and CDR2 SQIVND (reference sequence). This CDR3 spans 17 amino acids. Losses at the gene ends were 4 bases for V and 0 bases for J; bases not matched to a gene: 6.

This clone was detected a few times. CDR3 sequence reads: CASSPTKGNTIYF. The CDR3 DNA reads TGTGCCAGCTCACCAACTAAAGGAAACACCATATATTTT. The rearrangement links TRBV18 to TRBJ1-3, with D unclear. The V end was cut by 2 bases, the J end by 4 bases, with 6 bases between. CDR3 length: 13 residues. Germline V lookup: CDR1 KGHSH, CDR2 LQKENI.

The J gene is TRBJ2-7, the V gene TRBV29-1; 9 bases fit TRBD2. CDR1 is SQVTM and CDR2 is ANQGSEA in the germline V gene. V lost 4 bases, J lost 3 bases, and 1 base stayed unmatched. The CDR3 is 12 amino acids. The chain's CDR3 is CSVGTSVYEQYF. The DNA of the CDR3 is TGCAGCGTTGGGACTAGCGTCTACGAGCAGTACTTC.

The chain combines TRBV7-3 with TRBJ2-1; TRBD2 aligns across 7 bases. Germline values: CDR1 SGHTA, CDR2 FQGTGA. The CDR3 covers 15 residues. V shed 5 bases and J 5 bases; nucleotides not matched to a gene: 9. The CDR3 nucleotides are TGTGCCAGCAGCCTGGGAGGGAGAACGAACAATGAGCAGTTCTTC. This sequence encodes CASSLGGRTNNEQFF.

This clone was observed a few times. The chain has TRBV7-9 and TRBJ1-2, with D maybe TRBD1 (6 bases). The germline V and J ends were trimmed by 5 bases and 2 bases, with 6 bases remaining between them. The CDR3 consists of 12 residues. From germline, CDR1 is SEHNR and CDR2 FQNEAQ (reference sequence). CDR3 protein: CASSGQNYGYTF. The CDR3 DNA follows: TGTGCCAGCAGCGGACAGAACTATGGCTACACCTTC. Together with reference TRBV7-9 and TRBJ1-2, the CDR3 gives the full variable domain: DTGVSQNPRHKITKRGQNVTFRCDPISEHNRLYWYRQTLGQGPEFLTYFQNEAQLEKSRLLSDRFSAERPKGSFSTLEIQRTEQGDSAMYLCASSGQNYGYTFGSGTRLTVV.

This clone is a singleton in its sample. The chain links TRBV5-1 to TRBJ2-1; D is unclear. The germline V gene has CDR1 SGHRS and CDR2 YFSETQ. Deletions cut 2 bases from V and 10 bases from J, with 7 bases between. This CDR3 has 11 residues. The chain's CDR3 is CASSLAGEQFF. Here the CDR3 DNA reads TGCGCCAGCAGCTTAGCCGGGGAGCAGTTCTTC.

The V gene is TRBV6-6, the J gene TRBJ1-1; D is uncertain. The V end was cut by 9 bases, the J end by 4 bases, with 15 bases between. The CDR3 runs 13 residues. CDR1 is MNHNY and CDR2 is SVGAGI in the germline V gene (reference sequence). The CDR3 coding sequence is TGTGCCAGGAGCGAGGGCAGAGGCACTGAAGCTTTCTTT. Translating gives CARSEGRGTEAFF.

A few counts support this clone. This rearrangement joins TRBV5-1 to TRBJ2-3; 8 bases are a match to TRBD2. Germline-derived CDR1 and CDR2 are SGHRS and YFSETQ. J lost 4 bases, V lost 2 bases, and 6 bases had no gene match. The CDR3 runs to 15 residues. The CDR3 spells CASSFQAGGSDTQYF. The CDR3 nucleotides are TGCGCCAGCAGCTTTCAGGCGGGAGGTTCAGATACGCAGTATTTT.

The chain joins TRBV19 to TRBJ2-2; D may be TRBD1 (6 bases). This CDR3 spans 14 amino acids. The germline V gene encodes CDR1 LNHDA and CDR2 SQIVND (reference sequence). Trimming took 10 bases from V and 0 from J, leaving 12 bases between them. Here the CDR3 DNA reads TGTGCCACCCCGGGACATACGAACACCGGGGAGCTGTTTTTT. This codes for CATPGHTNTGELFF. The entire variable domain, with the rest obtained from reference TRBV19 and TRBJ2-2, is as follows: DGGITQSPKYLFRKEGQNVTLSCEQNLNHDAMYWYRQDPGQGLRLIYYSQIVNDFQKGDIAEGYSVSREKKESFPLTVTSAQKNPTAFYLCATPGHTNTGELFFGEGSRLTVL.

As DNA, the CDR3 is TGCGCCAGCAGCCAAGTTGACAGGAGCAATGAAAAACTGTTTTTT. Residues: CASSQVDRSNEKLFF. J is TRBJ1-4 and V is TRBV4-3; a weak D match, TRBD1 (6 bases). The CDR3 has 15 amino acids. Germline V gives CDR1 LGHNA, CDR2 YSLEER. Trimming took off 1 base at V and 5 bases at J, with 11 bases between the two ends.

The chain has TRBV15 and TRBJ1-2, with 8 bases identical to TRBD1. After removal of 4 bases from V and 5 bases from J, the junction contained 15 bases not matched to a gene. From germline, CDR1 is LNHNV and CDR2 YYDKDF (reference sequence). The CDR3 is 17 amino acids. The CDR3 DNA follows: TGTGCCACCAGCACCCCGAATCAGGGGGCCCGTTTTTATGGCTACACCTTC. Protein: CATSTPNQGARFYGYTF.

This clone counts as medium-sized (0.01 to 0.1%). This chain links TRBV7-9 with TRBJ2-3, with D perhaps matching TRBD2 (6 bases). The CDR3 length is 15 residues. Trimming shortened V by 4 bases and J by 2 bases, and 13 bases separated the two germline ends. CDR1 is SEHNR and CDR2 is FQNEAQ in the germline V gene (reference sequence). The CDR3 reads CASSSTPLATDTQYF. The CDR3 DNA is TGTGCCAGCAGCTCGACACCACTAGCCACAGATACGCAGTATTTT.

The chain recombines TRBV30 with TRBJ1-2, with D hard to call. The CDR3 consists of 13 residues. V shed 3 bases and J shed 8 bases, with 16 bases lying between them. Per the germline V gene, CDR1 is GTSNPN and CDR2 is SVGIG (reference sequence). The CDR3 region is CAWSPGGVSGYTF. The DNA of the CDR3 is TGTGCCTGGAGCCCTGGCGGGGTCTCCGGCTACACCTTC.

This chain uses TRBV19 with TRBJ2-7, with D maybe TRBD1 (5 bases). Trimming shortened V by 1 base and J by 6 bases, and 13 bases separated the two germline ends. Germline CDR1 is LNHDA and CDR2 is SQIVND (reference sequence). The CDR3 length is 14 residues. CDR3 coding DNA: TGTGCCAGTAGTATAGCCCCCCAGGGCGGCGAGCAGTACTTC. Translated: CASSIAPQGGEQYF.

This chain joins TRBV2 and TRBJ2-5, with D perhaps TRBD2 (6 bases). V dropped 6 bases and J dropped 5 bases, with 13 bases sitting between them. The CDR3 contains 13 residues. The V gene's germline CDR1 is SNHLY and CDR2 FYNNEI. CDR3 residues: CASRERVLETQYF. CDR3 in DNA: TGTGCCAGCAGGGAGCGGGTGTTGGAGACCCAGTACTTC.

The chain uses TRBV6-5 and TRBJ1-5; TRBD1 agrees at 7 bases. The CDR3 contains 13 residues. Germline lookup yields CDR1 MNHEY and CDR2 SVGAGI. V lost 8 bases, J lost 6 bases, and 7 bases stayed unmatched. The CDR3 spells CASGGPGGQPQHF. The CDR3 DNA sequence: TGTGCCAGCGGAGGGCCAGGGGGTCAGCCCCAGCATTTT.

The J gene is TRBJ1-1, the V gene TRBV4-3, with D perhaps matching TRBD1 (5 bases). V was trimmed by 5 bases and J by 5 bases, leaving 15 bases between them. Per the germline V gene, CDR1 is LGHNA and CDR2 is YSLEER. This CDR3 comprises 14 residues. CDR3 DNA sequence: TGCGCCAGCAGCTTGTCGGCAGGGTCGACTGAAGCTTTCTTT. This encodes CASSLSAGSTEAFF.

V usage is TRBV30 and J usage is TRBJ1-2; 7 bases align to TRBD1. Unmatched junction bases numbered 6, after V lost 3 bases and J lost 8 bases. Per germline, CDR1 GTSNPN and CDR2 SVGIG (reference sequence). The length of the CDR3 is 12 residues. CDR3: CAWSSTGDGYTF. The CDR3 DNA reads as TGTGCCTGGAGCTCCACAGGGGACGGCTACACCTTC.

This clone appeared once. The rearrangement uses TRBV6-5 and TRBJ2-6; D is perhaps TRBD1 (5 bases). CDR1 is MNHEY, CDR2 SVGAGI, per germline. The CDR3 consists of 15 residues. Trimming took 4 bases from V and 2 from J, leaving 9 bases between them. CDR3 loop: CASSWAGPGANVLTF. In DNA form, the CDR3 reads TGTGCCAGCAGTTGGGCAGGGCCTGGGGCCAACGTCCTGACTTTC.

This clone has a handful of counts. CDR3: CSVGQVGYEQYF. For the CDR3, the DNA is TGCAGCGTCGGACAGGTTGGCTACGAGCAGTACTTC. The chain uses TRBV29-1 and TRBJ2-7, with 7 bases aligning to TRBD1. The CDR3 is made up of 12 amino acids. The V and J ends lost 6 bases and 3 bases, in that order; junction bases with no gene match: 5. Germline CDR1 SQVTM, CDR2 ANQGSEA.